This T cell receptor (beta chain) was obtained from a study of neurological immune-mediated disorders. Study-wide points: Among 34 multiple sclerosis patients, 18 had repertoires that phylogenetic grouping placed in one related-CDR3 cluster, a possible signature. With the multiple sclerosis repertoire cluster, neither clinical nor MRI features showed any association.

This clonotype was seen at least ten times. What it recognizes is unknown. The authors made cDNA by 5'RACE with 10-nucleotide random UMIs. Every sequencing run drew on 15-18 subjects and yielded over 180 million TCR-beta sequences. TCRdb reprocessed the 5' RACE reads with MiXCR, giving one entry per CDR3 protein. The table shows roughly 100,000 distinct CDR3 sequences, with under 4.5% occurring only once. The clonotype was recovered from a woman aged 45-59 years with multiple sclerosis. The source material was PBMCs.

CDR3 amino acids: CASSPISGGTNEKLFF. The CDR3 nucleotides are TGTGCCAGCAGTCCCATCTCGGGGGGAACTAATGAAAAACTGTTTTTT. The V gene is TRBV12-3 or TRBV12-4, the J gene TRBJ1-4, with D perhaps TRBD1 (5 bases). The V gene lost 5 bases and the J gene lost 1 base, with 14 bases spanning the gap. CDR3 length equals 16 residues.